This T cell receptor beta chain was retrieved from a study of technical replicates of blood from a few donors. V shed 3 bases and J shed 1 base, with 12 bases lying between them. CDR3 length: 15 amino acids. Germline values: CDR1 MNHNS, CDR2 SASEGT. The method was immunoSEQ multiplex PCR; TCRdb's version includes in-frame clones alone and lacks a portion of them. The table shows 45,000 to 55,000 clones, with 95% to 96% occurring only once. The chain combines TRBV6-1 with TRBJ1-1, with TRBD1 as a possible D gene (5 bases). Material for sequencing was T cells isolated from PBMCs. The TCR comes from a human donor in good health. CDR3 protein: CASSEEGIRNTEAFF. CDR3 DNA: TGTGCCAGCAGTGAGGAGGGGATAAGGAACACTGAAGCTTTCTTT.